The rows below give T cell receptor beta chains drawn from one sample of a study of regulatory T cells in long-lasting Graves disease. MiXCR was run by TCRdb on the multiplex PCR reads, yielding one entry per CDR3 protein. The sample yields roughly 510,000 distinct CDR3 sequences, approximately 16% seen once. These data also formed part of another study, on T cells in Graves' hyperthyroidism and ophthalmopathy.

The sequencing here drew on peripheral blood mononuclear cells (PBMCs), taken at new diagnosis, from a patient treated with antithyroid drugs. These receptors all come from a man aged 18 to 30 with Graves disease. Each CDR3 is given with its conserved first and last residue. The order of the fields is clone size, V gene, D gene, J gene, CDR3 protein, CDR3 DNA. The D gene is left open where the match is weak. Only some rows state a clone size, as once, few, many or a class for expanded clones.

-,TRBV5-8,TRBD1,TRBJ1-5,CASSTWTGGYSNQPQHF,TGTGCCAGCAGTACCTGGACAGGGGGATATAGCAATCAGCCCCAGCATTTT
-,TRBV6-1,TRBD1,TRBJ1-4,CASNPGGTGGTANEKLFF,TGTGCCAGCAACCCGGGCGGGACAGGGGGCACAGCTAATGAAAAACTGTTTTTT
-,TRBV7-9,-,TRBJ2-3,CASSFGRGPRGTDTQYF,TGTGCCAGCAGCTTCGGAAGGGGACCTCGAGGCACAGATACGCAGTATTTT
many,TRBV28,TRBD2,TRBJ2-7,CASKTGTSGFEQYF,TGTGCCAGCAAAACCGGGACTAGCGGTTTCGAGCAGTACTTC
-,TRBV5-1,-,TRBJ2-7,CASSPGSYYEQYF,TGCGCCAGCAGCCCCGGGTCTTACTACGAGCAGTACTTC
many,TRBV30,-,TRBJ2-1,CALAWPEEQFF,TGTGCCTTAGCATGGCCGGAGGAGCAGTTCTTC
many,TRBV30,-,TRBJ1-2,CAYRKGPSYGYTF,TGTGCCTACAGGAAGGGGCCAAGTTATGGCTACACCTTC
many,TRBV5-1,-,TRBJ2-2,CASSMLFGNVNTGELFF,TGCGCCAGCAGTATGCTCTTCGGGAACGTGAACACCGGGGAGCTGTTTTTT
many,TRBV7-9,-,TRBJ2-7,CASGVPGPYEQYF,TGTGCCAGCGGGGTACCGGGTCCCTACGAGCAGTACTTC
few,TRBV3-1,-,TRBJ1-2,CASSPRTPRGVGNYGYTF,TGTGCCAGCAGCCCCCGCACGCCAAGAGGGGTGGGTAACTATGGCTACACCTTC
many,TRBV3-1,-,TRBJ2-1,CASSQGSGPYNEQFF,TGTGCCAGCAGCCAAGGTAGCGGACCGTACAATGAGCAGTTCTTC
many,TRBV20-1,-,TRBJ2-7,CSASRDRLYEQYF,TGCAGTGCCTCAAGAGACAGACTCTACGAGCAGTACTTC
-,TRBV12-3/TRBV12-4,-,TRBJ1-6,CASSDVSYNSPLHF,TGTGCCAGCAGTGACGTGTCCTATAATTCACCCCTCCACTTT
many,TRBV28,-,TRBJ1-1,CASIHTGRVNTEAFF,TGTGCCAGCATACATACCGGGAGAGTGAACACTGAAGCTTTCTTT
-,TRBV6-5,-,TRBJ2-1,CASSYRGASYNEQFF,TGTGCCAGCAGTTATAGAGGGGCCTCCTACAATGAGCAGTTCTTC
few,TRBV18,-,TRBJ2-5,CASSPGLPRVVQETQYF,TGTGCCAGCTCACCTGGACTACCTCGGGTTGTACAAGAGACCCAGTACTTC
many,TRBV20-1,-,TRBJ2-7,CSASTPGPLLPEQYF,TGCAGTGCTAGCACCCCCGGGCCACTCCTACCCGAGCAGTACTTC
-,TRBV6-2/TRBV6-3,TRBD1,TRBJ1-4,CASSFPGTANEKLFF,TGTGCCAGCAGTTTTCCCGGGACAGCCAATGAAAAACTGTTTTTT
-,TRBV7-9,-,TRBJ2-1,CASSPQGHDNEQFF,TGTGCCAGCAGCCCCCAAGGCCACGATAATGAGCAGTTCTTC
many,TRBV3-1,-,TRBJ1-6,CASSQSSEPPLHF,TGTGCCAGCAGCCAAAGCAGCGAACCACCCCTCCACTTT
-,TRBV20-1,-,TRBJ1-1,CSAGAVRVDTEAFF,TGCAGTGCTGGGGCGGTCAGGGTGGACACTGAAGCTTTCTTT
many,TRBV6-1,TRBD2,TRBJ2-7,CASRKGLAGYEQYF,TGTGCCAGCAGAAAGGGACTAGCGGGATACGAGCAGTACTTC
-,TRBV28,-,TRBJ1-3,CASSFVVGGLSGNTIYF,TGTGCCAGCAGTTTCGTTGTTGGGGGATTGTCTGGAAACACCATATATTTT
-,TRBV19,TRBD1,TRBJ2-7,CASSPRDSSLYEQYF,TGTGCCAGCTCCCCCCGGGACAGTTCACTTTACGAGCAGTACTTC
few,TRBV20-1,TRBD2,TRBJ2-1,CSARLAGAYLNERFF,TGCAGTGCTAGATTAGCGGGAGCCTACCTCAATGAGCGGTTCTTC
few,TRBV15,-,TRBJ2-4,CATSRAGDKNIQYF,TGTGCCACCAGCAGAGCGGGTGACAAAAACATTCAGTACTTC
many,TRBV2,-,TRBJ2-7,CASSERDGYEQYF,TGTGCCAGCAGTGAACGCGACGGCTACGAGCAGTACTTC
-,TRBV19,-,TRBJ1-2,CASSRQQGGNYGYTF,TGTGCCAGTAGTCGCCAACAGGGAGGAAACTATGGCTACACCTTC
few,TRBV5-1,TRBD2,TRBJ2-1,CATSTSGRNEQFF,TGCGCCACTTCGACTAGCGGAAGGAATGAGCAGTTCTTC
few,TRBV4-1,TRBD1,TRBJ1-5,CASSQGRQGWTNQPQHF,TGCGCCAGCAGCCAAGGAAGACAGGGATGGACTAATCAGCCCCAGCATTTT
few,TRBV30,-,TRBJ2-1,CARDGGAHEQFF,TGTGCCCGGGACGGCGGGGCCCATGAGCAGTTCTTC
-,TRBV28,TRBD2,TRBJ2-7,CASSLGVFLAGVREQYF,TGTGCCAGCAGTTTAGGGGTCTTCCTAGCGGGAGTACGCGAGCAGTACTTC
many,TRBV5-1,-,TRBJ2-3,CASSSGQRSTDTQYF,TGTGCCAGCAGTTCAGGGCAGCGGAGCACAGATACGCAGTATTTT
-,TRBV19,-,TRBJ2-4,CASSSEMGTRNIQYF,TGTGCCAGTAGTTCCGAAATGGGTACAAGAAACATTCAGTACTTC
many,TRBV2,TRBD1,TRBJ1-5,CASSYQGGSYQPQHF,TGTGCCAGCAGTTACCAGGGGGGGAGCTATCAGCCCCAGCATTTT
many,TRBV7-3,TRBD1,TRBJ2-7,CASSTEGAGSYEQYF,TGTGCCAGCAGCACCGAGGGGGCTGGATCCTACGAGCAGTACTTC
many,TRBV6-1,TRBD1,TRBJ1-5,CASWDSINQPQHF,TGTGCCAGTTGGGACAGTATCAATCAGCCCCAGCATTTT
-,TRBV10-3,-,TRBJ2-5,CAISESESGTRGTQYF,TGTGCCATCAGTGAGTCTGAAAGTGGGACAAGAGGGACCCAGTACTTC
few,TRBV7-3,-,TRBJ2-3,CASSPELSPDTQYF,TGTGCCAGCAGCCCCGAATTATCCCCAGATACGCAGTATTTT
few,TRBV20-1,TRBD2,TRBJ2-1,CSASPGLAGGRKFF,TGCAGTGCTAGTCCGGGACTAGCGGGAGGGCGCAAGTTCTTC
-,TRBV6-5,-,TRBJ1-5,CASSYKGRGQPQHF,TGTGCCAGCAGTTACAAGGGGAGAGGCCAGCCCCAGCATTTT
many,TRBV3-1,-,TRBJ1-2,CASSQTLKGVGSGYTF,TGTGCCAGCAGCCAGACGTTGAAGGGGGTCGGTTCTGGCTACACCTTC
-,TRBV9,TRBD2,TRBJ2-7,CASSTGTSPSYEQYF,TGTGCCAGCAGCACCGGGACTAGCCCGTCCTACGAGCAGTACTTC
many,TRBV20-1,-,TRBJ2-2,CSARGSGNTGELFF,TGCAGTGCTAGAGGCAGCGGGAACACCGGGGAGCTGTTTTTT
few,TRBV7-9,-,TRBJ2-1,CASSPPLAKDEQFF,TGTGCCAGCAGCCCACCCCTCGCTAAAGATGAGCAGTTCTTC
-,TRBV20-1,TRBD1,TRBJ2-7,CSADRAGYEQYF,TGCAGTGCTGACAGGGCCGGGTACGAGCAGTACTTC
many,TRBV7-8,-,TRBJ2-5,CASSSKATEATQYF,TGTGCCAGCAGCTCGAAGGCGACTGAGGCGACCCAGTACTTC
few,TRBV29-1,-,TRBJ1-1,CSVAQGRAEAFF,TGCAGCGTGGCGCAGGGGAGGGCTGAAGCTTTCTTT
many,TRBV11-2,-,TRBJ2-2,CASSLNSGELFF,TGTGCCAGCAGCTTAAATTCCGGGGAGCTGTTTTTT
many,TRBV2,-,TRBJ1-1,CASTPWEGSNPEAFF,TGTGCCAGCACCCCCTGGGAGGGGTCGAACCCTGAAGCTTTCTTT
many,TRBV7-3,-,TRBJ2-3,CASSLTGARLDTQYF,TGTGCCAGCAGCTTAACCGGGGCTCGGCTAGATACGCAGTATTTT
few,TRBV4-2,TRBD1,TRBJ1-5,CASSQEAQGGNQPQHF,TGTGCCAGCAGCCAAGAGGCCCAGGGGGGCAATCAGCCCCAGCATTTT
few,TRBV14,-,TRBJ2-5,CASSLPARGGGETQYF,TGTGCCAGCAGCCTTCCGGCTCGAGGGGGTGGAGAGACCCAGTACTTC
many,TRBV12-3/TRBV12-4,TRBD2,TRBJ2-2,CASTFPEGLATAGELFF,TGTGCCAGCACTTTTCCCGAAGGACTAGCTACCGCCGGGGAGCTGTTTTTT